The next 29 T cell receptor beta chains were all read from a single sample in a study of regulatory T cells in long-lasting Graves disease. Researchers made TCR beta libraries by using iRepertoire HTBI primers and running Arm-PCR on CDR3 regions. TCRdb re-called the multiplex PCR reads with MiXCR, one entry per CDR3 protein. The sample lists some 300,000 distinct CDR3 sequences, roughly a fifth seen once, with roughly three fifths in the top ten. This sample's time point: persistent/refractory GD, antithyroid drugs over 5 years with positive TRAb. Preparation of the TCR library used RNA extracted from PBMCs. The material was peripheral blood mononuclear cells (PBMCs), obtained when the disease was refractory, from a patient treated with antithyroid drugs. These receptors were collected from a female donor with Graves disease.

This clonotype was seen a handful of times. V and J are TRBV6-1 and TRBJ2-5, with D uncertain. Per germline, CDR1 MNHNS and CDR2 SASEGT. V lost 6 bases to trimming and J lost 5 bases, with 13 bases between them. The CDR3 is made up of 13 amino acids. The CDR3 sequence is CASRHRVVETQYF. The CDR3 DNA follows: TGTGCCAGCAGACACCGGGTCGTGGAGACCCAGTACTTC.

The chain links TRBV30 to TRBJ1-4, with 7 bases that match TRBD1. The CDR3 contains 14 residues. Germline trimming cut 2 bases from V and 3 bases from J; bases unmatched to any gene: 3. Germline CDR1 GTSNPN, CDR2 SVGIG (reference sequence). In nucleotides, the CDR3 is TGTGCCTGGAGTACCGGGACAGCTAATGAAAAACTGTTTTTT. Residues: CAWSTGTANEKLFF.

Many counts were recorded for this clonotype. This chain uses TRBV20-1 with TRBJ1-1, with D perhaps matching TRBD1 (5 bases). CDR1 and CDR2 (germline): DFQATT, SNEGSKA (reference sequence). Trimming cost V 2 bases and J 3 bases, with 13 bases left between them. The CDR3 spans 14 residues. DNA for the CDR3: TGCAGTGCTAGACGACAGCTAGGGGACACTGAAGCTTTCTTT. It codes for CSARRQLGDTEAFF.

This chain connects TRBV5-1 to TRBJ2-7; 9 bases are shared with TRBD1. Trimming took 4 bases from V and 4 from J; bases not matched to a gene: 6. The CDR3 is made up of 14 amino acids. Germline-derived CDR1 and CDR2 are SGHRS and YFSETQ. The CDR3 sequence is CASSPRDREYEQYF. Here the CDR3 DNA reads TGCGCCAGCAGCCCCCGGGACAGGGAGTACGAGCAGTACTTC. The whole variable domain, filled in from reference TRBV5-1 and TRBJ2-7, reads KAGVTQTPRYLIKTRGQQVTLSCSPISGHRSVSWYQQTPGQGLQFLFEYFSETQRNKGNFPGRFSGRQFSNSRSEMNVSTLELGDSALYLCASSPRDREYEQYFGPGTRLTVT.

This clonotype was recorded many times. The rearrangement links TRBV7-9 to TRBJ1-5; D gene ambiguous. The CDR3 contains 18 residues. Germline V gene lookup returns CDR1 SEHNR and CDR2 FQNEAQ (reference sequence). Trimming took off 3 bases at V and 2 bases at J, with 20 bases between the two ends. The CDR3, as DNA: TGTGCCAGCAGCTTCGGGTCGGATAATAGCTTGGGCAATCAGCCCCAGCATTTT. As protein: CASSFGSDNSLGNQPQHF.

In this sample, this clonotype turned up many times. The chain is built from TRBV29-1 and TRBJ2-5, with D unclear. Trimming took 4 bases from V and 2 from J, leaving 8 bases between them. Germline-derived CDR1 and CDR2 are SQVTM and ANQGSEA. The CDR3 is made up of 12 amino acids. The CDR3 loop is CSVGGRQETQYF. In DNA form, the CDR3 reads TGCAGCGTTGGCGGCAGGCAAGAGACCCAGTACTTC.

This clonotype was recorded at least ten times. This sequence joins TRBV28 and TRBJ2-7, with TRBD2 matching over 12 bases. Trimming at V came to 11 bases and at J to 6 bases, leaving 26 bases not matched to a gene. The CDR3 has 19 residues. CDR1 MDHEN and CDR2 SYDVKM come from the germline V gene. The CDR3 DNA follows: TGTGCCGCCTCGACGGAGATCGTAACCGGGACTAGCGGGCCTGGCGAGCAGTACTTC. Its protein product is CAASTEIVTGTSGPGEQYF.

In its sample, this clonotype was seen many times. The J gene is TRBJ2-7, the V gene TRBV7-2; 9 nucleotides match TRBD2. CDR1 and CDR2 (germline): SGHTA, FQGNSA. The CDR3 consists of 15 residues. V lost 5 bases and J lost 7; bases outside the gene matches: 12. The CDR3 loop is CASSPRLAAYQEQYF. In DNA, the CDR3 is TGTGCCAGCAGCCCGCGACTAGCGGCTTATCAGGAGCAGTACTTC.

The V and J genes are TRBV20-1 and TRBJ2-7, with 8 bases fitting TRBD2. CDR1 DFQATT and CDR2 SNEGSKA come from the germline V gene (reference sequence). V dropped 3 bases and J dropped 2; count of bases not matched to a gene: 12. CDR3 length: 16 residues. The chain's CDR3 is CSASPLWLAGPYEQYF. The CDR3 DNA reads as TGCAGTGCTAGCCCACTTTGGCTAGCGGGTCCCTACGAGCAGTACTTC.

This sequence joins TRBV5-4 and TRBJ2-7; a possible D gene is TRBD1 (6 bases). The length of the CDR3 is 14 residues. V was cut by 2 bases and J by 6 bases, with 15 bases left in between. Germline CDR1 SGHNT, CDR2 YYREEE (reference sequence). The CDR3 nucleotides are TGTGCCAGCAGCTTTCGAGGGGGTTCCAGCGAGCAGTACTTC. Protein sequence: CASSFRGGSSEQYF.

In this sample, this clonotype turned up many times. This chain joins TRBV2 and TRBJ1-5; maybe TRBD1 (5 bases). The germline CDR1 and CDR2 sequences are SNHLY and FYNNEI. Trimming stripped 6 bases from V and 3 bases from J, with 15 bases between. The CDR3 extends over 15 amino acids. The chain's CDR3 is CASRIRSGFNQPQHF. The CDR3 coding sequence is TGTGCCAGCAGAATACGCTCAGGGTTCAATCAGCCCCAGCATTTT.

This clonotype was recorded at least ten times. The chain employs TRBV7-2 and TRBJ1-3, with D uncertain. The germline CDR1 and CDR2 sequences are SGHTA and FQGNSA. Trimming took 5 bases from V and 1 from J, leaving 12 bases between them. The CDR3 has 15 amino acids. CDR3 coding DNA: TGTGCCAGCAGCCTAACCCCGGGTTCTGGAAACACCATATATTTT. Amino acids: CASSLTPGSGNTIYF. Filled out from reference TRBV7-2 and TRBJ1-3, the complete variable domain reads GAGVSQSPSNKVTEKGKDVELRCDPISGHTALYWYRQSLGQGLEFLIYFQGNSAPDKSGLPSDRFSAERTGGSVSTLTIQRTQQEDSAVYLCASSLTPGSGNTIYFGEGSWLTVV.

Note on this clonotype: One base away lies a much larger clone, so this may be a sequencing read error. The J gene is TRBJ2-2, the V gene TRBV6-4; 12 nucleotides line up with TRBD2. The CDR3 runs 14 residues. Looked up from germline, CDR1 is MRHNA and CDR2 is SNTAGT. After removal of 10 bases from V and 3 bases from J, the junction contained 3 bases not matched to a gene. CDR3 residues: CATRTSGDTGELFF. The CDR3 DNA follows: TGTGCCACCCGGACTAGCGGGGACACCGGGGAGCTGTTTTTT.

This clonotype was counted many times. The J gene is TRBJ2-5, the V gene TRBV7-2; 7 bases line up with TRBD1. This CDR3 is built from 14 residues. Per germline, CDR1 SGHTA and CDR2 FQGNSA. The trim removed 5 bases at V and 2 bases at J, leaving 5 bases unmatched. The DNA of the CDR3 is TGTGCCAGCAGCCCCCGGGACAGACAAGAGACCCAGTACTTC. Amino acid sequence: CASSPRDRQETQYF. The entire variable domain, with the rest obtained from reference TRBV7-2 and TRBJ2-5, is as follows: GAGVSQSPSNKVTEKGKDVELRCDPISGHTALYWYRQSLGQGLEFLIYFQGNSAPDKSGLPSDRFSAERTGGSVSTLTIQRTQQEDSAVYLCASSPRDRQETQYFGPGTRLLVL.

At least ten counts were recorded for this clonotype. The V call is TRBV6-9, the J call TRBJ1-2, with D perhaps matching TRBD1 (5 bases). The length of the CDR3 is 15 residues. CDR1 and CDR2 from the germline V gene are MNHGY and SVAAGI. V was shortened by 3 bases and J by 1 base, with 12 bases between the two germline ends. The CDR3: CASSYGRADNYGYTF. The CDR3 DNA sequence: TGTGCCAGCAGTTACGGCAGGGCTGATAACTATGGCTACACCTTC.

The chain recombines TRBV29-1 with TRBJ2-1, with D perhaps assigned TRBD1 or TRBD2 (6 bases each). The V and J ends lost 7 bases and 0 bases respectively, with 13 bases between them. The CDR3 runs 14 residues. Germline-derived CDR1 and CDR2 are SQVTM and ANQGSEA. DNA of the CDR3: TGCAGCGCCGGAGGGGGACTCTCCTACAATGAGCAGTTCTTC. This codes for CSAGGGLSYNEQFF.

In its sample, this clonotype was seen a few times. The rearrangement links TRBV28 to TRBJ2-1; a possible D gene is TRBD2 (6 bases). CDR1 and CDR2 from the germline V gene are MDHEN and SYDVKM. V dropped 3 bases and J dropped 3 bases, with 12 bases sitting between them. This CDR3 is 15 amino acids long. As DNA, the CDR3 is TGTGCCAGCAGTTTTGGGAGGAACGTCTACAATGAGCAGTTCTTC. It yields the protein CASSFGRNVYNEQFF.

The J gene is TRBJ1-2, the V gene TRBV2; no clear D gene. This CDR3 has 13 amino acids. Germline V gives CDR1 SNHLY, CDR2 FYNNEI. V lost 4 bases and J 3 bases, leaving 9 bases between the germline ends. The CDR3 nucleotides are TGTGCCAGCAGTGGCCCGGCAGACTATGGCTACACCTTC. Its protein product is CASSGPADYGYTF.

This clonotype came up many times. The V call is TRBV28, the J call TRBJ2-7; D may match TRBD1 or TRBD2 (5 bases each). Germline V gene lookup returns CDR1 MDHEN and CDR2 SYDVKM. Trimming took off 5 bases at V and 2 bases at J, with 13 bases between the two ends. CDR3 length equals 14 residues. CDR3 nucleotides: TGTGCCAGCAGTCCCCGGGACGAAACCTACGAGCAGTACTTC. Residues: CASSPRDETYEQYF. Supplemented by reference TRBV28 and TRBJ2-7, the full variable domain reads DVKVTQSSRYLVKRTGEKVFLECVQDMDHENMFWYRQDPGLGLRLIYFSYDVKMKEKGDIPEGYSVSREKKERFSLILESASTNQTSMYLCASSPRDETYEQYFGPGTRLTVT.

This clonotype was recorded many times. The rearrangement uses TRBV20-1 and TRBJ1-4; 9 bases agree with TRBD1. Germline assignment: CDR1 DFQATT and CDR2 SNEGSKA (reference sequence). The ends lost 3 bases at V and 8 bases at J; junction bases unmatched: 7. CDR3 length equals 14 residues. CDR3 residues: CSARETGGEEKLFF. CDR3 bases: TGCAGTGCTAGGGAAACAGGGGGCGAAGAAAAACTGTTTTTT.

Turning to this clonotype: No conserved phenylalanine or tryptophan is present at the end of the CDR3, so a read error is the likely explanation. J is TRBJ2-7 and V is TRBV11-1; D is unclear. Germline CDR1 and CDR2: SGHAT and FQDESV (reference sequence). The CDR3 contains 14 residues. V was cut by 4 bases and J by 3 bases, with 13 bases left in between. The CDR3 DNA is TGTGCCAGCAGCTCCCCCCTGGGTAACTACGAGCAGTACTCC. Translating it yields CASSSPLGNYEQYS.

This clonotype was counted a few times. The chain carries TRBV15 and TRBJ1-5, with 8 bases matching TRBD1. Per germline, CDR1 LNHNV and CDR2 YYDKDF (reference sequence). This CDR3 is built from 16 residues. The trim removed 0 bases at V and 5 bases at J, leaving 6 bases unmatched. CDR3 sequence: CATSRDWGTGDQPQHF. As DNA, the CDR3 is TGTGCCACCAGCAGAGATTGGGGGACAGGTGATCAGCCCCAGCATTTT.

The genes are TRBV4-3 and TRBJ1-1; the D is unclear. This CDR3 is 14 amino acids long. V was shortened by 4 bases and J by 3 bases, with 12 bases between the two germline ends. Germline lookup yields CDR1 LGHNA and CDR2 YSLEER. The CDR3 region is CASSLTGEDTEAFF. The CDR3 coding sequence is TGCGCCAGCAGCCTTACTGGGGAGGACACTGAAGCTTTCTTT.

The rearrangement joins TRBV30 to TRBJ2-2; D remains ambiguous. Trimming stripped 3 bases from V and 4 bases from J, with 3 bases between. The germline CDR1 and CDR2 sequences are GTSNPN and SVGIG (reference sequence). The CDR3 has 11 residues. The CDR3 loop reads CAWRFTGELFF. Here the CDR3 DNA reads TGTGCCTGGAGATTCACCGGGGAGCTGTTTTTT.

This clonotype was observed a handful of times. The V and J genes are TRBV30 and TRBJ1-1; maybe TRBD1 (5 bases). This CDR3 is built from 14 residues. Trimming removed 0 bases from V and 10 bases from J, with 18 bases in between. Germline CDR1 GTSNPN, CDR2 SVGIG (reference sequence). The chain's CDR3 is CAWSVRLGGMGAFF. In nucleotides, the CDR3 is TGTGCCTGGAGTGTACGTTTGGGGGGGATGGGAGCTTTCTTT.

This clonotype was detected ten times or more. The chain is built from TRBV5-1 and TRBJ1-1; D unclear. This CDR3 spans 14 amino acids. Germline assignment: CDR1 SGHRS and CDR2 YFSETQ. V was shortened by 0 bases and J by 5 bases, with 11 bases between the two germline ends. CDR3: CASSLDPAETEAFF. CDR3 sequence (DNA): TGCGCCAGCAGCTTGGACCCTGCTGAGACTGAAGCTTTCTTT.

The chain's CDR3 is CASSQTGDNEKLFF. The CDR3 DNA sequence: TGTGCCAGCAGCCAGACAGGGGATAATGAAAAACTGTTTTTT. The chain has TRBV27 and TRBJ1-4, with TRBD1 identical over 8 bases. Germline loops: CDR1 MNHEY, CDR2 SMNVEV (reference sequence). Trimming took 6 bases from V and 4 from J; bases not matched to a gene: 4. The CDR3 is 14 residues long.

This clonotype has at least ten counts. The rearrangement uses TRBV2 and TRBJ2-2; D uncertain. Trimming removed 7 bases at V and 8 bases at J, with 14 bases between. The CDR3 is made up of 13 amino acids. Germline CDR1 is SNHLY and CDR2 is FYNNEI. CDR3 loop: CASKGGIGGELFF. CDR3 nucleotides: TGTGCCAGCAAGGGTGGTATCGGGGGGGAGCTGTTTTTT.

V gene TRBV6-2 or TRBV6-3 combines with J gene TRBJ2-7; D may correspond to TRBD1 or TRBD2 (5 bases each). The CDR3 contains 14 residues. V lost 5 bases to trimming and J lost 2 bases, with 13 bases between them. Germline V lookup: CDR1 MNHEY, CDR2 SVGEGT. The DNA for the CDR3 is TGTGCCAGCAGTCCCCGGGACGCCCCCTACGAGCAGTACTTC. Its translation: CASSPRDAPYEQYF.